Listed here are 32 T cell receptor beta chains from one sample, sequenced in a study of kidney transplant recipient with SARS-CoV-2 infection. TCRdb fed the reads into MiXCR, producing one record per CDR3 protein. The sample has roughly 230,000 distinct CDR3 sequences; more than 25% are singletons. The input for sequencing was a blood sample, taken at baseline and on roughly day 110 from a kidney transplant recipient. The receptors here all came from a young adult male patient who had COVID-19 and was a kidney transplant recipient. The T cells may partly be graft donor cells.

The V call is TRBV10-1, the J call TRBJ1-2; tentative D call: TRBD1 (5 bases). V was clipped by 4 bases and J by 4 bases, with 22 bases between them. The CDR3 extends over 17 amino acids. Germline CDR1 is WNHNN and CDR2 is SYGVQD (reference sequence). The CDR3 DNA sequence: TGCGCCAGCAGTGGGGGCCCAAGATCGCGAAAGACCTATGGCTACACCTTC. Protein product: CASSGGPRSRKTYGYTF.

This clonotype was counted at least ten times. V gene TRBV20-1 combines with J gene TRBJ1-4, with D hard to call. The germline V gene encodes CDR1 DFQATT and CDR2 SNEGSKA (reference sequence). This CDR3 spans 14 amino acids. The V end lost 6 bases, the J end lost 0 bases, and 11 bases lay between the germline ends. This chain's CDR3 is CSATLAATNEKLFF. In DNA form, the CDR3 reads TGCAGTGCAACTTTAGCTGCAACTAATGAAAAACTGTTTTTT.

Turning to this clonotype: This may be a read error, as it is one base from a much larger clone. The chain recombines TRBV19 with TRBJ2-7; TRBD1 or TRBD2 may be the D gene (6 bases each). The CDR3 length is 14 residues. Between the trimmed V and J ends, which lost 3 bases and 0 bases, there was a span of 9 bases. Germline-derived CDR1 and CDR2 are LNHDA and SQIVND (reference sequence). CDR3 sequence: CASSMGGYSYEQYF. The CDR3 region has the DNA TGTGCCAGTAGTATGGGGGGCTACTCCTACGAGCAGTACTTC.

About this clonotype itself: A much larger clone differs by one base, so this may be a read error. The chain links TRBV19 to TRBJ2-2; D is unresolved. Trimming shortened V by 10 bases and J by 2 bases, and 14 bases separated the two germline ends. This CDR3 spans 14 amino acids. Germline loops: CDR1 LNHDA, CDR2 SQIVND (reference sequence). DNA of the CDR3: TGTGCCAATAAGGAGACTCTCAACACCGGGGAGCTGTTTTTT. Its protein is CANKETLNTGELFF.

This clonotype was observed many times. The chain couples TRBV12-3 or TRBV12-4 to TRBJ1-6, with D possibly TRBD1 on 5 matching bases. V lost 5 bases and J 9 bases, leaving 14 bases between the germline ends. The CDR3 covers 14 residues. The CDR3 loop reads CASSQPGPPSPLHF. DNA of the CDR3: TGTGCCAGCAGTCAACCGGGACCCCCTTCACCCCTCCACTTT.

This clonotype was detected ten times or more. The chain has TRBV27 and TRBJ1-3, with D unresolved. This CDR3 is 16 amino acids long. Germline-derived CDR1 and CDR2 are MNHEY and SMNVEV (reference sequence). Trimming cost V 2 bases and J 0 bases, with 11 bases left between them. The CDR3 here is CASSLGSPGSGNTIYF. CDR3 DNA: TGTGCCAGCAGTTTAGGGTCCCCCGGCTCTGGAAACACCATATATTTT.

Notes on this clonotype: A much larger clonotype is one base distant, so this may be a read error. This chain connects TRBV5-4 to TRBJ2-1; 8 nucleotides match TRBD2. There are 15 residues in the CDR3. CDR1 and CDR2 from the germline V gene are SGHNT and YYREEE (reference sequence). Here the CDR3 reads CVSSSKGLADNEQFF. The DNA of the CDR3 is TGTGTCAGCAGCTCGAAAGGACTAGCAGACAATGAGCAGTTCTTC.

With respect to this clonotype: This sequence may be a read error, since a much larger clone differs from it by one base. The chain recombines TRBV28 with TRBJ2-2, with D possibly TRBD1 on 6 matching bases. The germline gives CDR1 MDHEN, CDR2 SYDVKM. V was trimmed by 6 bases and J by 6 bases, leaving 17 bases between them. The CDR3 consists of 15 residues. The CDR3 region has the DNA TGTGCCAGCAGCCGCACAGGGTCGGGCGCCGGGGAGCTGTTTTTT. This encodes CASSRTGSGAGELFF.

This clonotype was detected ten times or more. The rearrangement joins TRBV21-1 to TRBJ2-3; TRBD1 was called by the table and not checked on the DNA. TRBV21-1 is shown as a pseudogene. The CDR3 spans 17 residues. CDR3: CASRPQVATVMQDTQYF. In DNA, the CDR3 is TGTGCCAGCAGACCACAGGTAGCTACAGTCATGCAAGATACGCAGTATTTT.

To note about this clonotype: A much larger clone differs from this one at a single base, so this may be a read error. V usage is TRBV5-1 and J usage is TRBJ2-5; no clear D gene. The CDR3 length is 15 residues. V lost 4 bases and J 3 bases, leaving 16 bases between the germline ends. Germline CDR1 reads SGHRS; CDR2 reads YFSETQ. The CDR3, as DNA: TGCGCCAGCAGCCCCGGAACATCCATTAAAGAGACCCAGTACTTC. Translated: CASSPGTSIKETQYF.

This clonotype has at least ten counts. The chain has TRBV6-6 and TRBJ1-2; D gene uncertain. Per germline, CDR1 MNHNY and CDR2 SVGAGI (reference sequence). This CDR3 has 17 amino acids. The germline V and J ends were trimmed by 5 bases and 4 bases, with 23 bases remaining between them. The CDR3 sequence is CASSGGPGGRKTYGYTF. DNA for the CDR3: TGTGCCAGCAGTGGAGGTCCAGGTGGGAGAAAGACCTATGGCTACACCTTC.

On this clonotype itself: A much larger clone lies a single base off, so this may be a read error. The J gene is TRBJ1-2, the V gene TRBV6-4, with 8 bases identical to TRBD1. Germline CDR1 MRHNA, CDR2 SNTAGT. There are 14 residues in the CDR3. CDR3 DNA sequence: TGTGCCAGCGGTGATGGACAGGGAAGGGGTGGCTACACCTTC. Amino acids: CASGDGQGRGGYTF.

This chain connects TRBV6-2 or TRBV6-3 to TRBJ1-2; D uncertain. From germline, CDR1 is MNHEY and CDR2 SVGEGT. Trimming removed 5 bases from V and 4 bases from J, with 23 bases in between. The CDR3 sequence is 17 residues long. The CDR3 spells CASSTVCCIGKTYGYTF. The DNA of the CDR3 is TGTGCCAGCAGTACAGTCTGCTGCATCGGAAAGACCTATGGCTACACCTTC.

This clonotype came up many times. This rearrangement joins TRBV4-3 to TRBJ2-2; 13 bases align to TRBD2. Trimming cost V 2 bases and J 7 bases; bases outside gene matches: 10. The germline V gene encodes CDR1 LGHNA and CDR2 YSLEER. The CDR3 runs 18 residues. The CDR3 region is CASSQLTSGGRNGGELFF. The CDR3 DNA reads TGCGCCAGCAGCCAATTGACTAGCGGGGGGAGGAACGGCGGGGAGCTGTTTTTT.

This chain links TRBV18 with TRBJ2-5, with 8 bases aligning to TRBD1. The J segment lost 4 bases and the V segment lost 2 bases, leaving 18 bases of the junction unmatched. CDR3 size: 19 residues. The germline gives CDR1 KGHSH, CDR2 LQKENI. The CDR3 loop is CASSPSRGTGSPLRETQYF. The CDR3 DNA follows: TGTGCCAGCTCACCAAGTAGAGGGACAGGAAGCCCCCTGAGAGAGACCCAGTACTTC.

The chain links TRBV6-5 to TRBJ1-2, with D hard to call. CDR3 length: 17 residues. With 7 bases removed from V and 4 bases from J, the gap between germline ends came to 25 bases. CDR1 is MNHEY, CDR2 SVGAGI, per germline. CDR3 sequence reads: CASNAEISMRKTYGYTF. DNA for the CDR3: TGTGCCAGCAATGCGGAAATCTCTATGCGAAAGACCTATGGCTACACCTTC.

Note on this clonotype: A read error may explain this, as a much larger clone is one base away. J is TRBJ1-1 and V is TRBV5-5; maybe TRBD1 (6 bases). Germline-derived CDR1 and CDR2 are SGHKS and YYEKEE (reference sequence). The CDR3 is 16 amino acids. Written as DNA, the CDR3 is TGTGCCAGCAGCTTGGGATCACACAGGGAACTCGCTGAAGCTCTCTTT. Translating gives CASSLGSHRELAEALF.

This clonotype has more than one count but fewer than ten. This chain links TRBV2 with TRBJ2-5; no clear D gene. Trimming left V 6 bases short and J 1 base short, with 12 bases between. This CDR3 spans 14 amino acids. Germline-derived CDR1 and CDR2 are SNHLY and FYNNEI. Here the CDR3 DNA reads TGTGCCAGCAGGAATCCACACAGCCAAGAGACCCAGTACTTC. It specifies CASRNPHSQETQYF.

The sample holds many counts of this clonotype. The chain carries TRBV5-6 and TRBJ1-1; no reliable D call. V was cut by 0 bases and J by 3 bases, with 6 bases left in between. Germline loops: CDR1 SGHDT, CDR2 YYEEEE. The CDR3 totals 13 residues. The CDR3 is CASSLVGDTEAFF. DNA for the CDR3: TGTGCCAGCAGCTTGGTGGGAGACACTGAAGCTTTCTTT.

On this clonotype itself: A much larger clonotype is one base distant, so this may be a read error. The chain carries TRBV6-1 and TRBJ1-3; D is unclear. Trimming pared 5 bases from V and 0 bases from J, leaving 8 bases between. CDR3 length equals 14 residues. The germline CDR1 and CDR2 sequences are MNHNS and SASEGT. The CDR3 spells CASSHGHSGNTIYF. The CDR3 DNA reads TGTGCCAGCAGTCACGGCCACTCTGGAAACACCATATATTTT.

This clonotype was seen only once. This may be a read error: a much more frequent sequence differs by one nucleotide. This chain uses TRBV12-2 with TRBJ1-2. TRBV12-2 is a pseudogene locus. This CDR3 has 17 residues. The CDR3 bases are TGTGCAAGTCGCTGGCTCCGGACTCCACGAAAGACCCATGGCTACACCTTC. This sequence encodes CASRWLRTPRKTHGYTF.

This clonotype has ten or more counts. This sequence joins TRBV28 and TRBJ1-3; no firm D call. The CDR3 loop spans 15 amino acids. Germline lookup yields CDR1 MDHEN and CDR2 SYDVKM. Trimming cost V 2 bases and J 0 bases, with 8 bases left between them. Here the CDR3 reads CASSLNLNSGNTIYF. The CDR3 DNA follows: TGTGCCAGCAGTTTAAACCTGAACTCTGGAAACACCATATATTTT.

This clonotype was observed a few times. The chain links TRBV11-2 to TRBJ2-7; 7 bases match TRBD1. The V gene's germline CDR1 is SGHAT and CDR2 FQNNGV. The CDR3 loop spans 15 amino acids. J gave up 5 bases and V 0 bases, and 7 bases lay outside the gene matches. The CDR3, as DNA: TGTGCCAGCAGCTTAGAAAGACAGGGTATCGACGAGCAGTACTTC. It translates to CASSLERQGIDEQYF.

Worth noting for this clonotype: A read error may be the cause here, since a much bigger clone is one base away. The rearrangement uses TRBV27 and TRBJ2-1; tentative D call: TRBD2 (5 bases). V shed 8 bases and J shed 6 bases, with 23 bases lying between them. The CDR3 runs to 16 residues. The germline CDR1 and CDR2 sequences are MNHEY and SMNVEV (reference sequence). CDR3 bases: TGTGCCAGCGGCACCATAAGAGCGGAGAAGTCCAATGAGCAGTTCTTC. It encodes CASGTIRAEKSNEQFF.

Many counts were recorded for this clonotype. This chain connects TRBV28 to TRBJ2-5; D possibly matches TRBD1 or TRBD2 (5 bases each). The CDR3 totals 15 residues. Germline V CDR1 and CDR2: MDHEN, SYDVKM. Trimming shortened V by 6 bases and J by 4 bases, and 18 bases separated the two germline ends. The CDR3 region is CASSQGRLWIETQYF. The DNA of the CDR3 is TGTGCCAGCAGCCAGGGACGGTTATGGATAGAGACCCAGTACTTC. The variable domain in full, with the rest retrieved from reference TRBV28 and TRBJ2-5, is DVKVTQSSRYLVKRTGEKVFLECVQDMDHENMFWYRQDPGLGLRLIYFSYDVKMKEKGDIPEGYSVSREKKERFSLILESASTNQTSMYLCASSQGRLWIETQYFGPGTRLLVL.

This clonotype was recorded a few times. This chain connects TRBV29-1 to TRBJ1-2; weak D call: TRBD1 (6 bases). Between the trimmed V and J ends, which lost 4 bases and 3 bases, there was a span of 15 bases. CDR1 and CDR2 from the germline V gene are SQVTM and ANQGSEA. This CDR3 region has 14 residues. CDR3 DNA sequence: TGCAGCGTTGGGGGGGGGGCGAAGGACTATGGCTACACCTTC. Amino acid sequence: CSVGGGAKDYGYTF.

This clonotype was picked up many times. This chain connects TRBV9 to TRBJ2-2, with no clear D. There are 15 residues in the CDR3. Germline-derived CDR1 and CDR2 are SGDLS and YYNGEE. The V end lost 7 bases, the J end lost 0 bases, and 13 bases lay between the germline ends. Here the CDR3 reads CASRRGNANTGELFF. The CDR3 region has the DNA TGTGCCAGCCGACGCGGTAATGCGAACACCGGGGAGCTGTTTTTT.

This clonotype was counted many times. The CDR3 DNA reads as TGTGCCAGCAGCTGTACTTACACCCTTCGAAAGACCTATGGCTACACCTTC. It codes for CASSCTYTLRKTYGYTF. The J gene is TRBJ1-2, the V gene TRBV3-1; no reliable D call. From germline, CDR1 is LGHDT and CDR2 YNNKEL (reference sequence). V lost 5 bases and J lost 4, with 23 bases in between. CDR3 length equals 17 residues.

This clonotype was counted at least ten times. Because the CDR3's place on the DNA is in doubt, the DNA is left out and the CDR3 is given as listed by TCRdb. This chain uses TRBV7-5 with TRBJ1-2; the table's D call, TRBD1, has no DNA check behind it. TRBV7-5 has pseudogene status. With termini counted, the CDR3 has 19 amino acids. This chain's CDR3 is CISVPEYRVEVGKTYGYTF.

The CDR3 here is CASSQGVRGPLNNEQFF. CDR3 DNA sequence: TGCGCCAGCAGCCAAGGCGTTAGGGGACCACTAAACAATGAGCAGTTCTTC. The chain links TRBV4-3 to TRBJ2-1, with D perhaps being TRBD1 or TRBD2 (5 bases each). The V gene's germline CDR1 is LGHNA and CDR2 YSLEER. V shed 1 base and J shed 5 bases, with 18 bases lying between them. The CDR3 has 17 amino acids.

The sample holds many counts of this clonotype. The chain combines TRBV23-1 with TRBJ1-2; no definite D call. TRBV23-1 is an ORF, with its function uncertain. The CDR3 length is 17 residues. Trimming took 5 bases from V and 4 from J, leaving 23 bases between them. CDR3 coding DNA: TGCGCCAGCAGTAGAAGCATGCTACGCAGAAAGACCTATGGCTACACCTTC. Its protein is CASSRSMLRRKTYGYTF.

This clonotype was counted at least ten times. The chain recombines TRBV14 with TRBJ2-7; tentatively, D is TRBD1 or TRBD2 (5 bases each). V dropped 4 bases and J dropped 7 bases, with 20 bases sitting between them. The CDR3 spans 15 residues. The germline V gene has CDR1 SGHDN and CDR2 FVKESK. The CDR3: CASSPGRGKVREQYF. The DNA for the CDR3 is TGTGCCAGCAGCCCGGGACGAGGGAAAGTGCGGGAGCAGTACTTC.